The next 3 T cell receptor beta chains were all read from a single sample in a study of blood T cell repertoires in COVID-19. Profiled with immunoSEQ multiplex PCR; TCRdb holds only in-frame clones, not every one. The sample lists more than 140,000 clones, around nine tenths occurring once. The source material was peripheral blood. The receptors derive from a woman aged 55-69 years with acute or convalescent COVID-19.

The rearrangement links TRBV6-1 to TRBJ2-3, with 11 bases aligning to TRBD2. With V trimmed by 1 base and J by 1 base, 7 bases remained unmatched. Germline-derived CDR1 and CDR2 are MNHNS and SASEGT. The CDR3 covers 18 residues. As DNA, the CDR3 is TGTGCCAGCAGTGAAGGGTTTACTAGCGGGGGAGGCACAGATACGCAGTATTTT. It translates to CASSEGFTSGGGTDTQYF.

This rearrangement joins TRBV6-5 to TRBJ2-7; D is uncertain. V lost 7 bases and J 4 bases, leaving 14 bases between the germline ends. CDR1 and CDR2 from the germline V gene are MNHEY and SVGAGI. The length of the CDR3 is 13 residues. CDR3: CASTPGGAYEQYF. The CDR3 nucleotides are TGTGCCAGCACCCCGGGTGGAGCGTACGAGCAGTACTTC.

The chain uses TRBV28 and TRBJ1-6; D gene ambiguous. The CDR3 extends over 14 amino acids. Germline CDR1 and CDR2: MDHEN and SYDVKM. V shed 11 bases and J shed 7 bases, with 18 bases lying between them. CDR3 in amino acids: CAGKPGRGNSPLHF. CDR3 coding DNA: TGTGCCGGTAAGCCGGGAAGAGGGAATTCACCCCTCCACTTT.